This T cell receptor beta chain was recovered during a study of early T cells in non-severe SARS-CoV-2 infection. This clonotype was found many times. TCRdb reprocessed the 5' RACE reads via MiXCR and lists one record per CDR3 protein. Altogether 75,000 or so distinct CDR3 sequences are present, 10% to 15% being singletons, with the ten largest covering around 6.3%. This sequence was found in an adult who was a healthcare worker with PCR-confirmed SARS-CoV-2 infection or an uninfected control (not recorded which). Sample: whole blood.

CDR3 nucleotide sequence: TGTGCCAGCAGTTTAGCAGCAGGGACTCAGCCCCAGCATTTT. Protein: CASSLAAGTQPQHF. The rearrangement uses TRBV12-3 or TRBV12-4 and TRBJ1-5; TRBD1 might be the D (5 bases). V lost 0 bases and J 6 bases, leaving 9 bases between the germline ends. This CDR3 is 14 amino acids long.